This T cell receptor (beta chain) was retrieved from a study of cytomegalovirus exposure and HLA in healthy donors. The PCR had 60 Vbeta and 13 Jbeta primers. Sequencing was performed with immunoSEQ multiplex PCR; in TCRdb, only in-frame clones are kept and a portion is missing. The sample lists 180,000 or so clones; roughly 82% were seen once. This CDR3 has 14 amino acids. Trimming removed 1 base from V and 4 bases from J, with 10 bases in between. Germline V gives CDR1 KGHSH, CDR2 LQKENI. General study results and limits: An assumption of roughly uniform sequencing depth across donors underlay the presence/absence analyses. Per a later analysis, approximately 16,000 TCR beta sequences showed association with HLA alleles at 0.05 false discovery rate.

Notes on this clone: What it binds is unknown.

The receptor was derived from a man aged 35 to 55 in good health and CMV-seronegative. Source material: PBMCs. The chain recombines TRBV18 with TRBJ1-1; D call uncertain. The DNA for the CDR3 is TGTGCCAGCTCACCACTCGGGGTCGGCACTGAAGCTTTCTTT. It encodes CASSPLGVGTEAFF.